The 26 T cell receptor beta chains below all came from one sample that was sequenced in a study of T cells after yellow fever vaccination. A single record per CDR3 protein comes from TCRdb applying MiXCR to the 5' RACE reads. This repertoire shows nearly 300,000 distinct CDR3 sequences, around 8.6% found once; its top ten account for 3% to 4%. This specimen consisted of CD4+ T cells sorted from PBMCs, obtained 5 days after the yellow fever booster vaccination. The receptors were sampled from a man aged 18 to 35 who received the YFV17D yellow fever vaccine.

This clonotype showed up many times. The V and J genes are TRBV4-1 and TRBJ2-1; D possibly matches TRBD1 or TRBD2 (5 bases each). Trimming pared 5 bases from V and 12 bases from J, leaving 14 bases between. CDR3 length equals 12 residues. CDR1 MGHRA and CDR2 YSYEKL come from the germline V gene. The CDR3 coding sequence is TGCGCCAGCAGCAACCCTGGGGGTGGGCAGTTCTTC. Its protein is CASSNPGGGQFF.

This clonotype was recorded a few times. The chain joins TRBV14 to TRBJ2-5; 13 nucleotides align to TRBD2. The CDR3 sequence is 18 residues long. V lost 0 bases to trimming and J lost 2 bases; unmatched junction nucleotides: 6. CDR1 is SGHDN, CDR2 FVKESK, per germline. Here the CDR3 reads CASSQDRTSGGKQETQYF. The DNA for the CDR3 is TGTGCCAGCAGCCAAGATCGGACTAGCGGGGGAAAACAAGAGACCCAGTACTTC.

The chain combines TRBV6-2 or TRBV6-3 with TRBJ2-1; 9 nucleotides line up with TRBD2. Per the germline V gene, CDR1 is MNHEY and CDR2 is SVGEGT. With 6 bases clipped from V and 7 bases from J, the junction kept 13 bases outside the gene matches. This CDR3 is built from 16 residues. CDR3 sequence: CASSEAGRGGKNEQFF. For the CDR3, the DNA is TGTGCCAGCAGCGAGGCGGGGCGGGGGGGCAAGAATGAGCAGTTCTTC.

This chain connects TRBV5-4 to TRBJ2-5; tentatively, D is TRBD2 (6 bases). Trimming shortened V by 1 base and J by 5 bases, and 12 bases separated the two germline ends. There are 14 residues in the CDR3. Germline CDR1 and CDR2: SGHNT and YYREEE (reference sequence). The CDR3 DNA is TGTGCCAGCAGCTTGCGGGACTTTGATGAGACCCAGTACTTC. This codes for CASSLRDFDETQYF.

This clonotype was detected a few times. The rearrangement links TRBV5-1 to TRBJ1-2; 7 nucleotides align to TRBD1. This CDR3 contains 14 residues. Looked up from germline, CDR1 is SGHRS and CDR2 is YFSETQ. J gave up 3 bases and V 4 bases, and 6 bases lay outside the gene matches. The CDR3 loop is CASSARQGDYGYTF. The DNA for the CDR3 is TGCGCCAGCAGCGCCAGACAGGGAGACTATGGCTACACCTTC. Complete variable domain (other parts from reference TRBV5-1 and TRBJ1-2): KAGVTQTPRYLIKTRGQQVTLSCSPISGHRSVSWYQQTPGQGLQFLFEYFSETQRNKGNFPGRFSGRQFSNSRSEMNVSTLELGDSALYLCASSARQGDYGYTFGSGTRLTVV.

J is TRBJ1-1 and V is TRBV2; D call uncertain. The CDR3 length is 14 residues. From germline, CDR1 is SNHLY and CDR2 FYNNEI. The ends were cut back, 3 bases at V and 1 base at J, with 9 bases in the middle. The CDR3 here is CASSDDGRNTEAFF. CDR3 nucleotides: TGTGCCAGCAGTGACGACGGCAGGAACACTGAAGCTTTCTTT.

This clonotype was observed a few times. The chain employs TRBV5-6 and TRBJ1-2, with 7 nucleotides matching TRBD1. V shed 3 bases, J shed 12 bases, and the junction held 11 bases outside the gene matches. The CDR3 runs to 13 residues. CDR1 and CDR2 from the germline V gene are SGHDT and YYEEEE. In DNA form, the CDR3 reads TGTGCCAGCAGCTCCCGGGACAGCTTGTTACACACCTTC. Its protein product is CASSSRDSLLHTF.

The gene calls are TRBV7-9 and TRBJ1-3, with D maybe TRBD1 (5 bases). This CDR3 comprises 19 residues. CDR1 and CDR2 (germline): SEHNR, FQNEAQ (reference sequence). The germline V and J ends were trimmed by 4 bases and 0 bases, with 22 bases remaining between them. The CDR3 region has the DNA TGTGCCAGCAGCTCTCAGGGCACCGATGGCCAGAGCTCTGGAAACACCATATATTTT. Amino acids: CASSSQGTDGQSSGNTIYF.

This clonotype was observed a handful of times. This chain links TRBV3-1 with TRBJ1-5; the match to TRBD1 covers 7 bases. The CDR3 consists of 15 residues. Germline V gene data show CDR1 as LGHDT and CDR2 as YNNKEL (reference sequence). With V trimmed by 4 bases and J by 7 bases, 10 bases remained unmatched. For the CDR3, the DNA is TGTGCCAGCAGCCCTAGTGACAGGGCCGGGCAGCCCCAGCATTTT. Amino acid sequence: CASSPSDRAGQPQHF.

There are a few counts of this clonotype. The chain uses TRBV5-6 and TRBJ1-3; D remains ambiguous. The CDR3 extends over 13 amino acids. The germline V gene encodes CDR1 SGHDT and CDR2 YYEEEE. V lost 0 bases and J lost 5, with 6 bases in between. The CDR3 here is CASSLEARNTIYF. The CDR3 coding sequence is TGTGCCAGCAGCTTGGAAGCTCGAAACACCATATATTTT.

The CDR3 here is CATSDTRSGNTEAFF. The DNA for the CDR3 is TGTGCCACCAGTGATACCAGGAGCGGGAACACTGAAGCTTTCTTT. V gene TRBV24-1 combines with J gene TRBJ1-1; D unclear. Trimming removed 3 bases at V and 1 base at J, with 11 bases between. CDR1 KGHDR and CDR2 SFDVKD come from the germline V gene. The CDR3 length is 15 residues.

This clonotype has a count of ten or more. V is TRBV5-4 and J is TRBJ2-1; maybe TRBD1 (5 bases). Trimming pared 0 bases from V and 0 bases from J, leaving 13 bases between. The CDR3 totals 17 residues. Germline values: CDR1 SGHNT, CDR2 YYREEE (reference sequence). The CDR3: CASSLEGATSSYNEQFF. As DNA, the CDR3 is TGTGCCAGCAGCTTGGAAGGGGCTACGAGCTCCTACAATGAGCAGTTCTTC. The full variable domain, in which reference TRBV5-4 and TRBJ2-1 provide the parts outside the CDR3, is ETGVTQSPTHLIKTRGQQVTLRCSSQSGHNTVSWYQQALGQGPQFIFQYYREEENGRGNFPPRFSGLQFPNYSSELNVNALELDDSALYLCASSLEGATSSYNEQFFGPGTRLTVL.

The chain combines TRBV6-6 with TRBJ2-7; perhaps D is TRBD1 or TRBD2 (6 bases each). CDR3 length: 13 amino acids. V was trimmed by 5 bases and J by 6 bases, leaving 14 bases between them. Germline-derived CDR1 and CDR2 are MNHNY and SVGAGI (reference sequence). The CDR3 sequence is CASSRGAVSEQYF. The CDR3 DNA reads as TGTGCCAGCAGTAGGGGGGCGGTAAGCGAGCAGTACTTC.

This clonotype was counted a few times. V and J are TRBV10-1 and TRBJ2-7; possible D gene TRBD1, 5 bases. Germline V gene data show CDR1 as WNHNN and CDR2 as SYGVQD (reference sequence). The CDR3 has 15 residues. The ends were cut back, 3 bases at V and 3 bases at J, with 15 bases in the middle. CDR3 sequence: CASSDGQGPVYEQYF. CDR3 DNA sequence: TGCGCCAGCAGTGACGGGCAGGGCCCAGTCTACGAGCAGTACTTC.

This clonotype was seen a few times. The chain uses TRBV5-1 and TRBJ1-1; D is uncertain. Germline CDR1 SGHRS, CDR2 YFSETQ. This CDR3 comprises 15 residues. V was pared by 4 bases and J by 5 bases, with 18 bases between. CDR3 in DNA: TGCGCCAGCAGCCTTGGACGCGGATCGGGGACTGAAGCTTTCTTT. Protein: CASSLGRGSGTEAFF. Variable domain in full (rest from reference TRBV5-1 and TRBJ1-1): KAGVTQTPRYLIKTRGQQVTLSCSPISGHRSVSWYQQTPGQGLQFLFEYFSETQRNKGNFPGRFSGRQFSNSRSEMNVSTLELGDSALYLCASSLGRGSGTEAFFGQGTRLTVV.

There are a few counts of this clonotype. V is TRBV20-1 and J is TRBJ1-5, with TRBD1 as a possible D gene (5 bases). The CDR3 sequence is 12 residues long. V was shortened by 3 bases and J by 7 bases, with 10 bases between the two germline ends. CDR1 is DFQATT and CDR2 is SNEGSKA in the germline V gene (reference sequence). CDR3 sequence: CSARGPGQPQHF. The CDR3 coding sequence is TGCAGTGCTAGGGGGCCAGGGCAGCCCCAGCATTTT.

This clonotype was found many times. This chain joins TRBV7-9 and TRBJ1-1, with D uncertain. V gave up 3 bases and J gave up 2 bases, with 10 bases separating them. Germline V CDR1 and CDR2: SEHNR, FQNEAQ (reference sequence). The CDR3 extends over 14 amino acids. The DNA for the CDR3 is TGTGCCAGCAGCTTGACCTTTTACAACACTGAAGCTTTCTTT. Its protein is CASSLTFYNTEAFF.

The J gene is TRBJ1-2, the V gene TRBV7-8, with 10 bases matching TRBD1. The CDR3 length is 14 residues. J lost 6 bases, V lost 6 bases, and 7 bases had no gene match. Germline V gene sequence: CDR1 SGHVS, CDR2 FQNEAQ. As DNA, the CDR3 is TGTGCCAGCAGTCTCGCGGGGACAGGGGATGGCTACACCTTC. The encoded protein is CASSLAGTGDGYTF.

This clonotype was seen repeatedly, ten times or more. The V gene is TRBV5-1, the J gene TRBJ2-3; D possibly corresponds to TRBD1 (5 bases). Trimming removed 0 bases at V and 5 bases at J, with 10 bases between. The length of the CDR3 is 14 residues. Germline V CDR1 and CDR2: SGHRS, YFSETQ. In nucleotides, the CDR3 is TGCGCCAGCAGCTTGGTAGGGGAAGTAGATACGCAGTATTTT. Amino acids: CASSLVGEVDTQYF. The variable domain in full, with the rest retrieved from reference TRBV5-1 and TRBJ2-3, is KAGVTQTPRYLIKTRGQQVTLSCSPISGHRSVSWYQQTPGQGLQFLFEYFSETQRNKGNFPGRFSGRQFSNSRSEMNVSTLELGDSALYLCASSLVGEVDTQYFGPGTRLTVL.

The gene calls are TRBV7-2 and TRBJ2-7, with unresolved D. The CDR3 extends over 14 amino acids. The V end lost 2 bases, the J end lost 7 bases, and 15 bases lay between the germline ends. Looked up from germline, CDR1 is SGHTA and CDR2 is FQGNSA. The CDR3: CASSLFPTLGEQYV. CDR3 nucleotide sequence: TGTGCCAGCAGCTTATTTCCCACCTTGGGGGAGCAGTACGTC.

This clonotype turned up a few times. The V gene is TRBV6-5, the J gene TRBJ1-4; D is possibly TRBD1 (6 bases). Trimming cost V 2 bases and J 7 bases, with 11 bases left between them. The CDR3 sequence is 14 residues long. CDR1 is MNHEY and CDR2 is SVGAGI in the germline V gene. For the CDR3, the DNA is TGTGCCAGCAGTTACGGGGGCCCGGGTGAAAAACTGTTTTTT. This translates into CASSYGGPGEKLFF.

The rearrangement links TRBV4-2 to TRBJ1-2; weak D call: TRBD1 (6 bases). This CDR3 comprises 15 residues. The V gene lost 5 bases and the J gene lost 2 bases, with 15 bases spanning the gap. CDR1 LGHNA and CDR2 YNFKEQ come from the germline V gene. The CDR3 protein is CASSYGQGTNYGYTF. CDR3 nucleotide sequence: TGTGCCAGCAGCTACGGCCAGGGGACCAACTATGGCTACACCTTC.

This chain connects TRBV6-2 or TRBV6-3 to TRBJ2-2, with D unclear. The V and J ends lost 3 bases and 9 bases respectively, with 11 bases between them. The CDR3 has 13 amino acids. CDR1 MNHEY and CDR2 SVGEGT come from the germline V gene. CDR3 bases: TGTGCCAGCAGTTATTATCTTAGTCGGGAGCTGTTTTTT. Translated: CASSYYLSRELFF.

This chain uses TRBV4-1 with TRBJ2-2, with D maybe TRBD2 (6 bases). CDR1 is MGHRA, CDR2 YSYEKL, per germline. V lost 6 bases, J lost 1 base, and 12 bases lay in between. This CDR3 is built from 15 residues. The CDR3 region has the DNA TGCGCCAGCAGGGAGGTCGGGGGGAACACCGGGGAGCTGTTTTTT. Its translation is CASREVGGNTGELFF.

CDR3 coding DNA: TGTGCCAGCAGACGGACCGTTGGACGCGGCTACGAGCAGTACTTC. This translates into CASRRTVGRGYEQYF. The chain carries TRBV6-2 or TRBV6-3 and TRBJ2-7; D not resolved. The germline V gene encodes CDR1 MNHEY and CDR2 SVGEGT. V was trimmed by 6 bases and J by 3 bases, leaving 18 bases between them. The CDR3 consists of 15 residues.

The chain employs TRBV7-3 and TRBJ2-2, with TRBD1 identical over 8 bases. The junction had 6 bases not matched to a gene; V was cut back by 9 bases and J by 3 bases. The CDR3 consists of 14 residues. Germline CDR1 and CDR2: SGHTA and FQGTGA. In DNA form, the CDR3 reads TGTGCCAGACCGCAGGGGGCGGACACCGGGGAGCTGTTTTTT. It encodes CARPQGADTGELFF.